The next 25 T cell receptor beta chains were all read from a single sample in a study of shared clonotypes between healthy human individuals. Here immunoSEQ multiplex PCR was the method, and the copy in TCRdb shows in-frame clones only, minus some. There are over a million clones in the sample; around 82% occur only once, and roughly 0.65% lies in the top ten. Sequenced sample: memory CD4+ T cells from PBMCs. As to subset: CD45RA-negative fraction. These receptors all stem from a man in his late teens or twenties in good health. Some clones in this sample may be carry-over from other donors' samples.

This clone was observed a few times. The rearrangement links TRBV4-2 to TRBJ2-1; TRBD2 matches at 13 bases. Per the germline V gene, CDR1 is LGHNA and CDR2 is YNFKEQ. This CDR3 contains 18 residues. Losses at the gene ends were 8 bases for V and 10 bases for J; bases not matched to a gene: 20. The CDR3 sequence: CASGPLSSGLAGEVEQFF. CDR3 DNA: TGTGCCAGCGGTCCCTTGTCTTCAGGACTAGCGGGAGAGGTGGAGCAGTTCTTC.

In regard to this clone: With only one base between it and a far larger clone, this is likely a read error. The chain recombines TRBV10-3 with TRBJ1-4; tentatively, D is TRBD1 (5 bases). CDR3 length: 13 residues. The germline V gene encodes CDR1 ENHRY and CDR2 SYGVKD. CDR3 in amino acids: CATSGGAGEKLFF. CDR3 nucleotide sequence: TGTGCCACCAGTGGAGGGGCGGGTGAAAAACTGTTTTTT.

The CDR3 bases are TGTGCCAGCAGTTTAGCCGGAAGGGGCTATGGCTACACCTTC. Protein sequence: CASSLAGRGYGYTF. V and J are TRBV28 and TRBJ1-2; D is perhaps TRBD1 (5 bases). The V end was cut by 2 bases, the J end by 4 bases, with 11 bases between. Germline-derived CDR1 and CDR2 are MDHEN and SYDVKM. The CDR3 covers 14 residues.

This clone was counted between two and nine times. The rearrangement links TRBV6-1 to TRBJ1-4; 10 bases align to TRBD1. This CDR3 comprises 16 residues. CDR1 and CDR2 from the germline V gene are MNHNS and SASEGT. V dropped 6 bases and J dropped 7; count of bases not matched to a gene: 11. The CDR3 DNA reads as TGTGCCAGCAGCGAAACCGCGACAGGGGGCTTTGAAAAACTGTTTTTT. Translated, it gives CASSETATGGFEKLFF.

The V gene is TRBV7-2, the J gene TRBJ2-2; D possibly corresponds to TRBD1 (5 bases). This CDR3 contains 15 residues. Germline values: CDR1 SGHTA, CDR2 FQGNSA. The V end was cut by 1 base, the J end by 4 bases, with 10 bases between. The CDR3 nucleotides read TGTGCCAGCAGCTTAGAAGGGGTCTTCACCGGGGAGCTGTTTTTT. Protein product: CASSLEGVFTGELFF.

The chain combines TRBV2 with TRBJ2-5; possible D gene TRBD1, 6 bases. The CDR3 runs to 14 residues. With 5 bases removed from V and 4 bases from J, the gap between germline ends came to 14 bases. The germline CDR1 and CDR2 sequences are SNHLY and FYNNEI. CDR3 residues: CASSPRGHGETQYF. The CDR3 nucleotides are TGTGCCAGCAGTCCCAGGGGACACGGAGAGACCCAGTACTTC.

This clone was recorded a few times. V is TRBV4-2 and J is TRBJ2-5; D is possibly TRBD2 (6 bases). The CDR3 sequence is 15 residues long. Trimming cost V 1 base and J 3 bases, with 12 bases left between them. Germline V CDR1 and CDR2: LGHNA, YNFKEQ. The CDR3, as DNA: TGTGCCAGCAGCCAAGGTAGCGGCAGAGAAGAGACCCAGTACTTC. As protein: CASSQGSGREETQYF.

The chain combines TRBV11-2 with TRBJ2-3, with 7 bases that match TRBD1. This CDR3 is built from 15 residues. V was clipped by 5 bases and J by 2 bases; unmatched bases: 7. The germline V gene encodes CDR1 SGHAT and CDR2 FQNNGV. For the CDR3, the DNA is TGTGCCAGCAGCCCGACAGGGTTATCCACAGATACGCAGTATTTT. This codes for CASSPTGLSTDTQYF.

This chain connects TRBV11-3 to TRBJ2-1; 9 nucleotides line up with TRBD1. V lost 5 bases and J lost 1; bases outside the gene matches: 9. There are 17 residues in the CDR3. Germline CDR1 SGHNT, CDR2 YENEEA. The chain's CDR3 is CASSPGPGTGSYNEQFF. As DNA, the CDR3 is TGTGCCAGCAGCCCGGGGCCCGGGACAGGGTCCTACAATGAGCAGTTCTTC.

The chain recombines TRBV9 with TRBJ2-5; possibly TRBD1 for D (6 bases). Germline V gene sequence: CDR1 SGDLS, CDR2 YYNGEE. This CDR3 region has 16 residues. Trimming cost V 0 bases and J 4 bases, with 16 bases left between them. In nucleotides, the CDR3 is TGTGCCAGCAGCGTAGGTGGGGGCGGTCGACGAGAGACCCAGTACTTC. This gives the protein CASSVGGGGRRETQYF.

This clone came up once. V gene TRBV30 combines with J gene TRBJ1-2; D gene unclear. V was cut by 0 bases and J by 4 bases, with 15 bases left in between. This CDR3 is built from 15 residues. Germline V CDR1 and CDR2: GTSNPN, SVGIG (reference sequence). CDR3 DNA sequence: TGTGCCTGGAGTGTTCGAGGCATACGTCCCTATGGCTACACCTTC. It specifies CAWSVRGIRPYGYTF.

The chain uses TRBV27 and TRBJ1-1; D possibly corresponds to TRBD1 (6 bases). V shed 2 bases and J shed 11 bases, with 18 bases lying between them. Germline CDR1 is MNHEY and CDR2 is SMNVEV (reference sequence). There are 14 residues in the CDR3. DNA of the CDR3: TGTGCCAGCAGTTTAAAGCCGGGGGGGCTGATGGCTTTCTTT. It translates to CASSLKPGGLMAFF.

The chain has TRBV29-1 and TRBJ2-3; D unclear. Germline CDR1 reads SQVTM; CDR2 reads ANQGSEA. The CDR3 totals 14 residues. V lost 3 bases, J lost 0 bases, and 10 bases lay in between. The CDR3 DNA reads TGCAGCGTTGAGGGCTTTGCCAGCACAGATACGCAGTATTTT. Its protein product is CSVEGFASTDTQYF.

The rearrangement uses TRBV19 and TRBJ2-7; 10 positions match TRBD1. The trim removed 6 bases at V and 4 bases at J, leaving 9 bases unmatched. This CDR3 has 15 amino acids. CDR1 and CDR2 (germline): LNHDA, SQIVND (reference sequence). The CDR3 protein is CASRKSGQGQYEQYF. The DNA of the CDR3 is TGTGCCAGTAGAAAATCGGGACAGGGGCAATACGAGCAGTACTTC.

The rearrangement uses TRBV30 and TRBJ1-4; weak D call: TRBD1 (5 bases). This CDR3 comprises 12 residues. V lost 2 bases, J lost 6 bases, and 7 bases lay in between. The germline V gene has CDR1 GTSNPN and CDR2 SVGIG (reference sequence). The CDR3 coding sequence is TGTGCCTGGAGTCGAGGGGATGAAAAACTGTTTTTT. Amino acids: CAWSRGDEKLFF. Based on the CDR3 plus reference TRBV30 and TRBJ1-4, the full variable domain is SQTIHQWPATLVQPVGSPLSLECTVEGTSNPNLYWYRQAAGRGLQLLFYSVGIGQISSEVPQNLSASRPQDRQFILSSKKLLLSDSGFYLCAWSRGDEKLFFGSGTQLSVL.

This clone was seen repeatedly, ten times or more. Other nucleotide sequences in the sample specify the same CDR3. The CDR3 coding sequence is TGTGCCAGCAGTTTCGAGGGAACCCAGTACTTC. Translation gives CASSFEGTQYF. The V and J genes are TRBV28 and TRBJ2-5; perhaps TRBD2 as D (5 bases). The CDR3 extends over 11 amino acids. The germline V gene has CDR1 MDHEN and CDR2 SYDVKM. The ends were cut back, 3 bases at V and 8 bases at J, with 7 bases in the middle.

The genes are TRBV6-4 and TRBJ2-7, with 8 bases lining up with TRBD2. V shed 4 bases and J 4 bases; nucleotides not matched to a gene: 3. This CDR3 is 13 amino acids long. Germline V gene data show CDR1 as MRHNA and CDR2 as SNTAGT. CDR3 sequence (DNA): TGTGCCAGCAGTGTCCGGGAGGGGTACGAGCAGTACTTC. Its protein is CASSVREGYEQYF.

This chain joins TRBV14 and TRBJ2-1; D unresolved. From germline, CDR1 is SGHDN and CDR2 FVKESK. The CDR3 runs to 14 residues. Trimming stripped 4 bases from V and 3 bases from J, with 10 bases between. The chain's CDR3 is CASSRIDGYNEQFF. The CDR3 nucleotides read TGTGCCAGCAGCCGTATAGACGGCTACAATGAGCAGTTCTTC. Full variable domain (remainder filled in from reference TRBV14 and TRBJ2-1): EAGVTQFPSHSVIEKGQTVTLRCDPISGHDNLYWYRRVMGKEIKFLLHFVKESKQDESGMPNNRFLAERTGGTYSTLKVQPAELEDSGVYFCASSRIDGYNEQFFGPGTRLTVL.

In DNA, the CDR3 is TGTGCCAGCAGCTTGATGATGACAGCGAACACTGAAGCTTTCTTT. Amino acid sequence: CASSLMMTANTEAFF. V is TRBV7-3 and J is TRBJ1-1; maybe TRBD1 (5 bases). CDR3 length: 15 residues. Per the germline V gene, CDR1 is SGHTA and CDR2 is FQGTGA. Deletions cut 3 bases from V and 1 base from J, with 12 bases between.

The chain has TRBV27 and TRBJ2-1; 7 nucleotides align to TRBD1. V lost 6 bases, J lost 10 bases, and 12 bases stayed unmatched. This CDR3 has 14 amino acids. The germline CDR1 and CDR2 sequences are MNHEY and SMNVEV (reference sequence). The CDR3 coding sequence is TGTGCCAGCAGCCGACAGGGTCCTTCCAAAGAGCAGTTCTTC. Its protein is CASSRQGPSKEQFF.

V and J are TRBV11-2 and TRBJ1-2; no reliable D call. The V end lost 4 bases, the J end lost 5 bases, and 11 bases lay between the germline ends. Germline V lookup: CDR1 SGHAT, CDR2 FQNNGV. This CDR3 has 13 residues. Here the CDR3 reads CASSSRGLYGYTF. In DNA, the CDR3 is TGTGCCAGCAGCTCCCGGGGTCTTTATGGCTACACCTTC.

The DNA for the CDR3 is TGTGCCAGCAGTGGCAGGGAGGCAACTAATGAAAAACTGTTTTTT. Its protein product is CASSGREATNEKLFF. The chain employs TRBV28 and TRBJ1-4; D is possibly TRBD1 (5 bases). The CDR3 extends over 15 amino acids. The germline gives CDR1 MDHEN, CDR2 SYDVKM. Trimming cost V 5 bases and J 0 bases, with 10 bases left between them.

This rearrangement joins TRBV7-8 to TRBJ2-7; D remains ambiguous. Per germline, CDR1 SGHVS and CDR2 FQNEAQ. This CDR3 comprises 12 residues. Between the trimmed V and J ends, which lost 3 bases and 2 bases, there was a span of 5 bases. DNA of the CDR3: TGTGCCAGCAGCTTTAGGGCCTACGAGCAGTACTTC. It is translated as CASSFRAYEQYF.

This chain joins TRBV5-4 and TRBJ2-3; 7 bases align to TRBD2. The germline gives CDR1 SGHNT, CDR2 YYREEE (reference sequence). The CDR3 has 14 amino acids. V shed 2 bases, J shed 9 bases, and the junction held 9 bases outside the gene matches. The CDR3 loop is CASSFRTSPGTQYF. Here the CDR3 DNA reads TGTGCCAGCAGCTTCCGGACTAGTCCAGGGACGCAGTATTTT.

This chain links TRBV5-1 with TRBJ2-2; a weak D match, TRBD1 (6 bases). Germline-derived CDR1 and CDR2 are SGHRS and YFSETQ. This CDR3 is 14 amino acids long. V lost 4 bases and J lost 3, with 10 bases in between. Written as DNA, the CDR3 is TGCGCCAGCAGCGAGCAGGGGTACACCGGGGAGCTGTTTTTT. Its translation: CASSEQGYTGELFF.